This T cell receptor (beta chain) was identified during a study of CD8 T cells in Susac syndrome. General study results and limits: As the study acknowledged, the number of individuals in its TCR sequencing and HLA analysis was relatively small.

Regarding this clonotype: Its antigen is undetermined.

The CDR3 runs to 16 residues. The germline V gene encodes CDR1 LGHDT and CDR2 YNNKEL (reference sequence). V shed 2 bases and J shed 0 bases, with 13 bases lying between them. A quantity of about 0.45 to 1 ug RNA underwent reverse transcription using random hexamers. TCRdb itself ran the immunoSEQ multiplex PCR reads through MiXCR, one entry per CDR3 protein. The top ten hold less than 0.15% of the sample, which has about 120,000 distinct CDR3 sequences, 92% seen once. The V and J genes are TRBV3-1 and TRBJ1-1; D perhaps matches TRBD1 (5 bases). The TCR comes from a human donor in good health. Sequencing input: CD4+ T cells from PBMCs. For the CDR3, the DNA is TGTGCCAGCAGCCAATACGACAGCCTCATGAACACTGAAGCTTTCTTT. This codes for CASSQYDSLMNTEAFF.